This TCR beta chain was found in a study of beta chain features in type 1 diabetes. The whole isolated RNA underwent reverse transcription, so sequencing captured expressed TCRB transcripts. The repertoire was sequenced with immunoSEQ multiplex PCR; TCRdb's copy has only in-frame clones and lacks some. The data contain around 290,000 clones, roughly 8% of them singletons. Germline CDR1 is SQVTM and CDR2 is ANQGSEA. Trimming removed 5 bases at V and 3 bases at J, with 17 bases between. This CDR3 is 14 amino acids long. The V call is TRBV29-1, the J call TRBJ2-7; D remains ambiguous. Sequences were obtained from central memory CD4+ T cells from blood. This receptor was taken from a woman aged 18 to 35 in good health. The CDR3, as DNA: TGCAGCGTTCTTCACCGACGGGCCGGCTACGAGCAGTACTTC. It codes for CSVLHRRAGYEQYF.